There are many counts of the clone carrying this TCR beta chain. The antigen is not known. The data originate from a study of T cells after posttransplantation cyclophosphamide. Trimming took off 1 base at V and 4 bases at J, with 11 bases between the two ends. The CDR3 covers 15 residues. CDR1 SGHTS and CDR2 YDEGEE come from the germline V gene. Assay: immunoSEQ multiplex PCR; the TCRdb copy retains only in-frame clones and omits some. The specimen has 32,000 or so clones, none found just once. Study-level results: Recipient CMV seropositivity and CMV reactivation strongly tracked TRB clonality.

The specimen was PBMCs. The sequence was collected from a woman aged 55-69 years in good health, CMV-negative, and a related stem cell transplant donor. The V and J genes are TRBV5-8 and TRBJ2-2; the D gene is possibly TRBD1 (6 bases). The CDR3 reads CASSLTWTATGELFF. In nucleotides, the CDR3 is TGTGCCAGCAGCTTGACTTGGACAGCCACCGGGGAGCTGTTTTTT.